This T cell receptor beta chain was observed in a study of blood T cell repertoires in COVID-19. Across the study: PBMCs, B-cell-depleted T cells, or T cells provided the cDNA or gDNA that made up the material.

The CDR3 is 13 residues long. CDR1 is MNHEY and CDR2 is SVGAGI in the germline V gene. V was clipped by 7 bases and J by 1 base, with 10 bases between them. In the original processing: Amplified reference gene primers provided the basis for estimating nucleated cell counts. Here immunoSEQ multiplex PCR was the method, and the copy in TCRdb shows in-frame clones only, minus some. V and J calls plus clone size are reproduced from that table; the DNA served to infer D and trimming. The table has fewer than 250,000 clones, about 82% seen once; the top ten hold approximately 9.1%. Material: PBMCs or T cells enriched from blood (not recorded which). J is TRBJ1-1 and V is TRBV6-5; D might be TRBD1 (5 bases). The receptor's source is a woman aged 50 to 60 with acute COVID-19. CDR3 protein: CASMIGENTEAFF. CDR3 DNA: TGTGCCAGCATGATAGGGGAGAACACTGAAGCTTTCTTT.